The 25 T cell receptor beta chains below come from one sample, sequenced in a study of blood T cell repertoires in COVID-19. Produced via immunoSEQ multiplex PCR; TCRdb's table is partial and in-frame only. This table has about 150,000 clones, 80% to 90% appearing once. Sequenced: peripheral blood. The receptors derive from a man aged 55-75 years with active or convalescent COVID-19.

The chain is built from TRBV5-1 and TRBJ1-5; D might be TRBD1 (6 bases). Germline V lookup: CDR1 SGHRS, CDR2 YFSETQ. The CDR3 loop spans 14 amino acids. Trimming took 3 bases from V and 3 from J, leaving 10 bases between them. Written as DNA, the CDR3 is TGCGCCAGCAGCTCGACAGGATACAATCAGCCCCAGCATTTT. Encoded protein: CASSSTGYNQPQHF.

The J gene is TRBJ1-5, the V gene TRBV27, with TRBD1 as a possible D gene (5 bases). Germline CDR1 and CDR2: MNHEY and SMNVEV (reference sequence). V shed 5 bases and J shed 0 bases, with 20 bases lying between them. The CDR3 extends over 18 amino acids. CDR3 amino acids: CASSPLEDIRASNQPQHF. The CDR3 DNA follows: TGTGCCAGCAGTCCCCTAGAGGACATACGGGCTAGCAATCAGCCCCAGCATTTT.

This chain links TRBV19 with TRBJ2-1; the match to TRBD2 covers 10 bases. V gave up 2 bases and J gave up 6 bases; unmatched junction bases: 4. The V gene's germline CDR1 is LNHDA and CDR2 SQIVND (reference sequence). The CDR3 consists of 15 residues. CDR3 DNA sequence: TGTGCCAGTAGTATAAGTCTAGCGGGAGCCAATGAGCAGTTCTTC. Translated: CASSISLAGANEQFF.

This chain uses TRBV3-1 (or the pseudogene TRBV3-2) with TRBJ2-5, with a tentative D call TRBD2 (7 bases). The CDR3 runs to 17 residues. Trimming took off 4 bases at V and 6 bases at J, with 24 bases between the two ends. CDR1 and CDR2 from the germline V gene are LGHDT and YNNKEL (reference sequence). As DNA, the CDR3 is TGTGCCAGCAGCCCCTGGGGACGGAGGGGGGGTTGGAAGACCCAGTACTTC. It translates to CASSPWGRRGGWKTQYF.

The chain recombines TRBV10-1 with TRBJ2-7; TRBD2 matches 11 bases. V trimming: 0 bases; J trimming: 2 bases; junction bases outside the gene matches: 6. This CDR3 comprises 17 residues. CDR1 is WNHNN and CDR2 is SYGVQD in the germline V gene (reference sequence). CDR3 residues: CASSESSTSGRPYEQYF. CDR3 DNA sequence: TGCGCCAGCAGTGAGTCATCCACTAGCGGGAGACCCTACGAGCAGTACTTC.

The chain employs TRBV11-2 and TRBJ2-3; D gene ambiguous. Germline V gene data show CDR1 as SGHAT and CDR2 as FQNNGV. V lost 5 bases and J 1 base, leaving 13 bases between the germline ends. This CDR3 has 15 amino acids. The CDR3 region has the DNA TGTGCCAGCAGCCATGGAAACGCGGGCACAGATACGCAGTATTTT. Its protein product is CASSHGNAGTDTQYF.

The chain combines TRBV19 with TRBJ2-3; unclear D gene. This CDR3 contains 12 residues. Germline values: CDR1 LNHDA, CDR2 SQIVND (reference sequence). Deletions cut 4 bases from V and 4 bases from J, with 6 bases between. CDR3 DNA: TGTGCCAGTAGTAAGAGTGCAGATACGCAGTATTTT. Translation: CASSKSADTQYF.

This rearrangement joins TRBV29-1 to TRBJ1-1; D gene ambiguous. CDR1 and CDR2 from the germline V gene are SQVTM and ANQGSEA. This CDR3 region has 11 residues. V was cut by 3 bases and J by 0 bases, with 2 bases left in between. The CDR3 coding sequence is TGCAGCGTTGACATGAACACTGAAGCTTTCTTT. It translates to CSVDMNTEAFF.

This chain uses TRBV7-2 with TRBJ2-4; 8 bases agree with TRBD2. Trimming removed 5 bases from V and 6 bases from J; junction bases left unmatched: 15. The CDR3 length is 17 residues. The V gene's germline CDR1 is SGHTA and CDR2 FQGNSA. Written as DNA, the CDR3 is TGTGCCAGCAGCCCCCGGGATAAGACGGGAGGGCCAAACATTCAGTACTTC. Its protein product is CASSPRDKTGGPNIQYF.

This chain links TRBV5-5 with TRBJ2-5; 8 positions agree with TRBD1. Germline lookup yields CDR1 SGHKS and CDR2 YYEKEE (reference sequence). The CDR3 is made up of 15 amino acids. Trimming removed 4 bases from V and 1 base from J; junction bases left unmatched: 6. The CDR3 here is CASSIRDRRQETQYF. The CDR3 nucleotides are TGTGCCAGCAGCATTAGGGACAGGCGCCAAGAGACCCAGTACTTC.

The V gene is TRBV28, the J gene TRBJ1-3, with D unresolved. The CDR3 is made up of 11 amino acids. Trimming left V 8 bases short and J 6 bases short, with 8 bases between. CDR1 is MDHEN, CDR2 SYDVKM, per germline. The CDR3 nucleotides read TGTGCCAGCCTCGGAGAAAACACCATATATTTT. This gives the protein CASLGENTIYF.

The J gene is TRBJ2-6, the V gene TRBV7-8; a weak D match, TRBD2 (5 bases). V lost 1 base, J lost 3 bases, and 13 bases lay in between. The CDR3 length is 17 residues. Germline V gene lookup returns CDR1 SGHVS and CDR2 FQNEAQ. The DNA of the CDR3 is TGTGCCAGCAGCTTAGTGGGTGCTGGGAGTGGGGCCAACGTCCTGACTTTC. Its translation is CASSLVGAGSGANVLTF. Variable domain in full (rest from reference TRBV7-8 and TRBJ2-6): GAGVSQSPRYKVAKRGQDVALRCDPISGHVSLFWYQQALGQGPEFLTYFQNEAQLDKSGLPSDRFFAERPEGSVSTLKIQRTQQEDSAVYLCASSLVGAGSGANVLTFGAGSRLTVL.

This chain uses TRBV19 with TRBJ2-3; 9 bases map to TRBD2. This CDR3 has 14 residues. The germline CDR1 and CDR2 sequences are LNHDA and SQIVND (reference sequence). J lost 5 bases, V lost 1 base, and 1 base had no gene match. The CDR3: CASSIGLAVDTQYF. CDR3 nucleotide sequence: TGTGCCAGTAGTATAGGACTAGCGGTAGATACGCAGTATTTT. Using reference TRBV19 and TRBJ2-3 for the parts outside the CDR3, the full variable domain is DGGITQSPKYLFRKEGQNVTLSCEQNLNHDAMYWYRQDPGQGLRLIYYSQIVNDFQKGDIAEGYSVSREKKESFPLTVTSAQKNPTAFYLCASSIGLAVDTQYFGPGTRLTVL.

CDR3 sequence reads: CASSPGTGFTEAFF. CDR3 DNA sequence: TGTGCCAGCAGTCCCGGGACAGGGTTCACTGAAGCTTTCTTT. The J gene is TRBJ1-1, the V gene TRBV6-4; 9 bases agree with TRBD1. V lost 5 bases, J lost 4 bases, and 5 bases stayed unmatched. This CDR3 is 14 amino acids long. Germline V gene data show CDR1 as MRHNA and CDR2 as SNTAGT.

The V and J genes are TRBV2 and TRBJ1-5, with 7 bases matching TRBD1. This CDR3 spans 13 amino acids. Unmatched junction bases numbered 6, after V lost 8 bases and J lost 5 bases. CDR1 is SNHLY and CDR2 is FYNNEI in the germline V gene. The CDR3 nucleotides read TGTGCCAGCGGCAGGGGGAGAGATCAGCCCCAGCATTTT. Amino acids: CASGRGRDQPQHF.

V gene TRBV25-1 combines with J gene TRBJ2-2; D is possibly TRBD1 (5 bases). Germline V gene lookup returns CDR1 MGHDK and CDR2 SYGVNS. This CDR3 has 14 amino acids. Deletions cut 5 bases from V and 5 bases from J, with 12 bases between. The CDR3 DNA follows: TGTGCCAGCAGTCTAAGGGGTTGGACCGGGGAGCTGTTTTTT. The encoded protein is CASSLRGWTGELFF.

Of note for this clone: The sample holds other DNA sequences that translate to the same CDR3. The rearrangement uses TRBV2 and TRBJ2-2; 7 bases are shared with TRBD1. Germline V lookup: CDR1 SNHLY, CDR2 FYNNEI. The CDR3 is made up of 14 amino acids. Trimming removed 6 bases from V and 0 bases from J; junction bases left unmatched: 1. Here the CDR3 DNA reads TGTGCCAGCAGGGGACAGCCGAACACCGGGGAGCTGTTTTTT. As protein: CASRGQPNTGELFF. The complete variable domain, with remaining parts taken from reference TRBV2 and TRBJ2-2, reads EPEVTQTPSHQVTQMGQEVILRCVPISNHLYFYWYRQILGQKVEFLVSFYNNEISEKSEIFDDQFSVERPDGSNFTLKIRSTKLEDSAMYFCASRGQPNTGELFFGEGSRLTVL.

This clone was seen once. This chain joins TRBV6-1 and TRBJ2-7, with TRBD2 matching over 9 bases. Trimming took 1 base from V and 2 from J; bases not matched to a gene: 3. CDR1 MNHNS and CDR2 SASEGT come from the germline V gene. This CDR3 is 15 amino acids long. Here the CDR3 DNA reads TGTGCCAGCAGTGAAGGGCTAGCGGGACCCTACGAGCAGTACTTC. Protein sequence: CASSEGLAGPYEQYF.

This clone was seen only once. The chain carries TRBV2 and TRBJ2-7; weak D call: TRBD2 (6 bases). The CDR3 sequence is 14 residues long. From germline, CDR1 is SNHLY and CDR2 FYNNEI. V lost 4 bases and J lost 0, with 10 bases in between. CDR3 in DNA: TGTGCCAGCAGTGCGGGACTGCCCTCCTACGAGCAGTACTTC. Protein: CASSAGLPSYEQYF.

The chain links TRBV28 to TRBJ2-7; 7 bases are a match to TRBD1. V trimming: 5 bases; J trimming: 2 bases; junction bases outside the gene matches: 6. This CDR3 has 14 residues. Looked up from germline, CDR1 is MDHEN and CDR2 is SYDVKM. DNA of the CDR3: TGTGCCAGCAGTCCCAGACAGGGCACCTACGAGCAGTACTTC. It encodes CASSPRQGTYEQYF.

The CDR3 DNA follows: TGTGCCAGCAGGCCTACAGGGGCAGGCCCCGGGGAGCTGTTTTTT. Its protein is CASRPTGAGPGELFF. This chain uses TRBV7-3 with TRBJ2-2; TRBD1 aligns across 7 bases. Looked up from germline, CDR1 is SGHTA and CDR2 is FQGTGA. After removal of 6 bases from V and 6 bases from J, the junction contained 10 bases not matched to a gene. The CDR3 sequence is 15 residues long.

This sequence joins TRBV18 and TRBJ1-1; TRBD1 matches 9 bases. CDR3 length: 17 residues. Germline values: CDR1 KGHSH, CDR2 LQKENI. V was clipped by 1 base and J by 0 bases; unmatched bases: 6. CDR3 sequence: CASSPLGQGLVNTEAFF. The CDR3 bases are TGTGCCAGCTCACCACTCGGACAGGGGCTGGTGAACACTGAAGCTTTCTTT.

This chain connects TRBV2 to TRBJ2-7; a possible D gene is TRBD1 (6 bases). The CDR3 covers 13 residues. The V gene lost 4 bases and the J gene lost 5 bases, with 12 bases spanning the gap. Germline loops: CDR1 SNHLY, CDR2 FYNNEI. The CDR3 nucleotides read TGTGCCAGCAGTGTTCAGGGGTCCCACGAGCAGTACTTC. Protein product: CASSVQGSHEQYF.

The chain uses TRBV30 and TRBJ2-2; D call uncertain. Trimming cost V 2 bases and J 8 bases, with 9 bases left between them. This CDR3 region has 12 residues. Looked up from germline, CDR1 is GTSNPN and CDR2 is SVGIG (reference sequence). CDR3 residues: CAWSLNSGELFF. In DNA, the CDR3 is TGTGCCTGGAGTCTTAACTCAGGGGAGCTGTTTTTT.

This sequence joins TRBV6-5 and TRBJ2-3; TRBD1 agrees at 7 bases. Germline V gene lookup returns CDR1 MNHEY and CDR2 SVGAGI. The CDR3 has 15 amino acids. With V trimmed by 5 bases and J by 0 bases, 5 bases remained unmatched. CDR3 residues: CASSRQGTSTDTQYF. DNA for the CDR3: TGTGCCAGCAGTCGACAGGGCACTAGCACAGATACGCAGTATTTT.